The sequence of this T cell receptor beta chain was determined in a study of blood T cell repertoires in COVID-19. About the research overall: Samples taken during acute and convalescent COVID-19 were collected in the United States, Italy and Spain.

This clone showed up just a few times. In Seattle, patients joined the study during active infection and were tracked longitudinally. Under the authors' procedure: Scientists estimated how many nucleated cells there were by amplifying reference gene primers. The protocol was immunoSEQ multiplex PCR, while the TCRdb copy is restricted to in-frame clones and leaves out a portion. Clone size and the V and J calls come from that table; the DNA yielded D and trimming. The data show some 310,000 clones, with 90% seen just once and about 1% held by the top ten. V shed 3 bases and J shed 3 bases, with 8 bases lying between them. Germline assignment: CDR1 MNHEY and CDR2 SMNVEV (reference sequence). The CDR3 has 13 amino acids.

The sequence came from a woman between 40 and 55 years old with COVID-19, enrolled during active disease. V usage is TRBV27 and J usage is TRBJ1-1; no reliable D call. Sequencing input: peripheral blood. The CDR3 loop reads CASSLSRDTEAFF. CDR3 bases: TGTGCCAGCAGTTTGAGCCGGGACACTGAAGCTTTCTTT.